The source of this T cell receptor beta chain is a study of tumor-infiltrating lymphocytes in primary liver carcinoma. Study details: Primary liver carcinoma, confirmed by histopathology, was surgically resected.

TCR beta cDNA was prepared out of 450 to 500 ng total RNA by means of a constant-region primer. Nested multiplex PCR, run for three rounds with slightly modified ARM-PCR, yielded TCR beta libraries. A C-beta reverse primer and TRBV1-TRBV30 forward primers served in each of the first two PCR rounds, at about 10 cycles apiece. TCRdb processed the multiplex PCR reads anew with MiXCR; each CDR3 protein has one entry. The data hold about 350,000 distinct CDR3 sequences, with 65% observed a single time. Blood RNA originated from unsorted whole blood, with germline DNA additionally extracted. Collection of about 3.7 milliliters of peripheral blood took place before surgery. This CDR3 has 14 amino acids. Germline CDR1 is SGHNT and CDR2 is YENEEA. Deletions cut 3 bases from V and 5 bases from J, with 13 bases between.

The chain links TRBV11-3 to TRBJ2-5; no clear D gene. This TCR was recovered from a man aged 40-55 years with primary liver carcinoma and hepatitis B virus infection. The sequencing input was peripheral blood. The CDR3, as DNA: TGTGCCAGCAGCTTCTCCCTGGCCGCGGAGACCCAGTACTTC. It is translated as CASSFSLAAETQYF.